This T cell receptor (beta chain) was recorded in a study of identical twins. TCRdb independently ran MiXCR on the 5' RACE reads; one entry per CDR3 protein. The sample yields 350,000 to 450,000 distinct CDR3 sequences, around 18% seen once. Specimen: naive T cells sorted from blood. This TCR came from a man aged 50 to 60 in good health.

This CDR3 reads CASSLESGGYTF. The CDR3 nucleotides read TGTGCCAGCAGCTTAGAAAGTGGAGGCTACACCTTC. The chain combines TRBV7-2 with TRBJ1-2, with unresolved D. The CDR3 is 12 residues long. Trimming left V 1 base short and J 8 bases short, with 8 bases between. CDR1 and CDR2 from the germline V gene are SGHTA and FQGNSA.